The 30 T cell receptor beta chains reported below all come from one sample, sequenced in a study of T-cell reconstitution after alpha-beta-depleted transplantation in children. For TCRbeta, the library was prepared with unique molecular identifiers. MiXCR, run by TCRdb on the PCR reads, gives a single entry per CDR3 protein. The repertoire has approximately 130,000 distinct CDR3 sequences, approximately 8.7% of them found once; the top ten carry 24%. The specimen comprised PBMCs, mostly from graft donor cells, sampled 180 days after TCRalphabeta/CD19-depleted stem cell transplant. The receptors originated from a girl under three years old who had a stem cell transplant for combined immunodeficiency, so the T cells may come from the graft donor.

This clonotype is labeled as medium-sized (0.01 to 0.1%). The chain carries TRBV20-1 and TRBJ1-1; the match to TRBD1 covers 8 bases. The CDR3 runs to 14 residues. Germline V gene sequence: CDR1 DFQATT, CDR2 SNEGSKA (reference sequence). Trimming removed 5 bases from V and 3 bases from J; junction bases left unmatched: 8. The CDR3 loop reads CSALFQGAYTEAFF. In DNA, the CDR3 is TGCAGTGCTCTTTTCCAGGGGGCGTACACTGAAGCTTTCTTT.

In this sample, this clonotype turned up many times. The chain employs TRBV12-3 or TRBV12-4 and TRBJ1-2, with TRBD1 matching 7 bases. The CDR3 contains 13 residues. With V trimmed by 6 bases and J by 7 bases, 8 bases remained unmatched. The CDR3 DNA is TGTGCCAGCAGGAATACAGGGGAGGTTGGCTACACCTTC. Protein sequence: CASRNTGEVGYTF.

J is TRBJ1-4 and V is TRBV5-1; 8 nucleotides match TRBD1. Trimming removed 0 bases from V and 4 bases from J; junction bases left unmatched: 8. CDR1 is SGHRS and CDR2 is YFSETQ in the germline V gene. The CDR3 is 17 residues long. CDR3 region: CASSLAGQGRVNEKLFF. The CDR3 nucleotides read TGCGCCAGCAGCTTGGCCGGACAGGGCAGGGTTAATGAAAAACTGTTTTTT.

The chain joins TRBV29-1 to TRBJ2-6; D is undetermined. CDR1 and CDR2 from the germline V gene are SQVTM and ANQGSEA. V lost 6 bases to trimming and J lost 1 base, with 13 bases between them. The CDR3 consists of 15 residues. DNA for the CDR3: TGCAGCGTCGAAACCCAAAGGTCTGGGGCCAACGTCCTGACTTTC. Protein: CSVETQRSGANVLTF.

The J gene is TRBJ2-6, the V gene TRBV29-1; D not resolved. Germline-derived CDR1 and CDR2 are SQVTM and ANQGSEA. V was trimmed by 0 bases and J by 0 bases, leaving 6 bases between them. The CDR3 sequence is 15 residues long. CDR3: CSVEERSSGANVLTF. The DNA for the CDR3 is TGCAGCGTTGAAGAGCGGAGCTCTGGGGCCAACGTCCTGACTTTC.

This clonotype was recorded a few times. The chain links TRBV4-3 to TRBJ1-4; 9 bases agree with TRBD1. From germline, CDR1 is LGHNA and CDR2 YSLEER. CDR3 length equals 15 residues. Trimming removed 4 bases from V and 8 bases from J; junction bases left unmatched: 8. In nucleotides, the CDR3 is TGCGCCAGCAGCCGCCGGGGACAGGGTCAAGAAAAACTGTTTTTT. Amino acids: CASSRRGQGQEKLFF.

This clonotype was counted at least ten times. This sequence joins TRBV20-1 and TRBJ1-2; no firm D call. Germline CDR1 and CDR2: DFQATT and SNEGSKA (reference sequence). The V gene lost 2 bases and the J gene lost 4 bases, with 20 bases spanning the gap. CDR3 length: 16 amino acids. The CDR3 DNA follows: TGCAGTGCTAGACCAAACTCCGAAGTGTTTCTCTATGGCTACACCTTC. Its translation is CSARPNSEVFLYGYTF.

This chain uses TRBV5-1 with TRBJ2-7; D gene ambiguous. Germline CDR1 SGHRS, CDR2 YFSETQ. Trimming removed 0 bases from V and 3 bases from J, with 10 bases in between. The CDR3 consists of 14 residues. CDR3 sequence: CASSLDGQFYEQYF. Here the CDR3 DNA reads TGCGCCAGCAGCTTGGATGGGCAGTTCTACGAGCAGTACTTC.

This rearrangement joins TRBV5-5 to TRBJ2-1, with 10 bases matching TRBD1. CDR1 SGHKS and CDR2 YYEKEE come from the germline V gene (reference sequence). The ends lost 3 bases at V and 3 bases at J; junction bases unmatched: 3. CDR3 size: 15 residues. CDR3 DNA: TGTGCCAGCAGCTCGGGGACAGGGGACTACAATGAGCAGTTCTTC. It codes for CASSSGTGDYNEQFF.

The chain joins TRBV20-1 to TRBJ2-3; D is perhaps TRBD1 (6 bases). CDR1 and CDR2 (germline): DFQATT, SNEGSKA (reference sequence). The CDR3 consists of 17 residues. The ends were cut back, 0 bases at V and 4 bases at J, with 20 bases in the middle. The CDR3 nucleotides are TGCAGTGCTAGAGATCCCTTGGTAACAGGGCATCCAGATACGCAGTATTTT. It codes for CSARDPLVTGHPDTQYF.

This clonotype was seen only a few times. The chain couples TRBV5-1 to TRBJ1-1; perhaps TRBD1 as D (5 bases). The CDR3 has 14 residues. Deletions cut 4 bases from V and 1 base from J, with 11 bases between. The germline V gene encodes CDR1 SGHRS and CDR2 YFSETQ. The CDR3 reads CASSLGGTNTEAFF. The CDR3, as DNA: TGCGCCAGCAGCCTGGGGGGGACGAACACTGAAGCTTTCTTT.

The V call is TRBV19, the J call TRBJ2-1; TRBD1 might be the D (6 bases). The V end was cut by 2 bases, the J end by 4 bases, with 12 bases between. The germline V gene encodes CDR1 LNHDA and CDR2 SQIVND (reference sequence). This CDR3 has 15 residues. The CDR3 is CASSIQGLGYNEQFF. In DNA form, the CDR3 reads TGTGCCAGTAGTATACAGGGGCTGGGTTACAATGAGCAGTTCTTC.

The rearrangement uses TRBV20-1 and TRBJ2-1; 8 nucleotides align to TRBD2. Trimming at V came to 4 bases and at J to 6 bases, leaving 8 bases not matched to a gene. The CDR3 is 14 residues long. In germline, CDR1 is DFQATT, CDR2 SNEGSKA (reference sequence). CDR3 residues: CSAKGLAGSNEQFF. CDR3 coding DNA: TGCAGTGCTAAAGGCCTAGCGGGTTCCAATGAGCAGTTCTTC.

This rearrangement joins TRBV7-8 to TRBJ2-2, with 7 bases lining up with TRBD1. CDR3 length: 17 amino acids. Trimming removed 5 bases from V and 6 bases from J; junction bases left unmatched: 15. Germline values: CDR1 SGHVS, CDR2 FQNEAQ. For the CDR3, the DNA is TGTGCCAGCAGCCTTCCTCCGACAGGGTGGAGTGCCGGGGAGCTGTTTTTT. Protein product: CASSLPPTGWSAGELFF.

This clonotype was seen only a few times. The chain is built from TRBV28 and TRBJ1-2; D is uncertain. The ends were cut back, 2 bases at V and 7 bases at J, with 14 bases in the middle. The germline CDR1 and CDR2 sequences are MDHEN and SYDVKM. The CDR3 is 14 residues long. The CDR3 region is CASSLGSRRSGYTF. CDR3 coding DNA: TGTGCCAGCAGTTTAGGGTCTCGGAGGTCTGGCTACACCTTC.

The V gene is TRBV29-1, the J gene TRBJ1-2; tentative D call: TRBD1 (5 bases). Germline V CDR1 and CDR2: SQVTM, ANQGSEA. The ends were cut back, 3 bases at V and 6 bases at J, with 5 bases in the middle. The CDR3 extends over 10 amino acids. CDR3 protein: CSVDRDGYTF. DNA for the CDR3: TGCAGCGTTGACAGGGATGGCTACACCTTC.

There are a few counts of this clonotype. This chain links TRBV5-1 with TRBJ2-7; 10 positions match TRBD1. Germline assignment: CDR1 SGHRS and CDR2 YFSETQ. V lost 0 bases and J lost 5; bases outside the gene matches: 5. The CDR3 totals 15 residues. The CDR3 is CASSLAGTGVHEQYF. The CDR3 nucleotides read TGCGCCAGCAGCTTGGCCGGGACAGGGGTACACGAGCAGTACTTC.

There are a few counts of this clonotype. The chain is built from TRBV12-3 or TRBV12-4 and TRBJ1-5; 7 bases are shared with TRBD1. CDR3 length: 14 amino acids. Losses at the gene ends were 5 bases for V and 5 bases for J; bases not matched to a gene: 6. The DNA of the CDR3 is TGTGCCAGCAGTCCCCGGGACAGCTATCAGCCCCAGCATTTT. Translated: CASSPRDSYQPQHF.

In this sample, this clonotype turned up many times. This rearrangement joins TRBV12-3 or TRBV12-4 to TRBJ2-1; D possibly corresponds to TRBD1 (5 bases). The V and J ends lost 4 bases and 4 bases respectively, with 14 bases between them. This CDR3 region has 15 residues. The CDR3 DNA reads as TGTGCCAGCAGTTACCGTTCTCAGGGTTACAATGAGCAGTTCTTC. Translation: CASSYRSQGYNEQFF.

The rearrangement joins TRBV2 to TRBJ1-1; D is ambiguous. CDR1 is SNHLY and CDR2 is FYNNEI in the germline V gene. This CDR3 spans 11 amino acids. The V and J ends lost 2 bases and 7 bases respectively, with 5 bases between them. CDR3 amino acids: CASSEQSEAFF. The CDR3 DNA sequence: TGTGCCAGCAGTGAACAAAGTGAAGCTTTCTTT.

A word on this clonotype: Since a much larger clone is just one base distant, this may be a read error. The rearrangement joins TRBV10-3 to TRBJ2-7; TRBD1 matches at 9 bases. The CDR3 totals 15 residues. In germline, CDR1 is ENHRY, CDR2 SYGVKD. DNA for the CDR3: TGTGCCATCGGTGAGAGGACAGGGGTGGCCTACGAGCAGTACTTC. It translates to CAIGERTGVAYEQYF.

This clonotype was counted ten times or more. The rearrangement links TRBV20-1 to TRBJ2-3; perhaps TRBD2 as D (6 bases). Trimming shortened V by 2 bases and J by 0 bases, and 12 bases separated the two germline ends. The CDR3 spans 15 residues. Germline V gene data show CDR1 as DFQATT and CDR2 as SNEGSKA (reference sequence). CDR3 sequence: CSARLASASTDTQYF. The CDR3 DNA sequence: TGCAGTGCTAGATTGGCTAGCGCGAGCACAGATACGCAGTATTTT.

This clonotype showed up many times. This chain links TRBV29-1 with TRBJ2-3; D perhaps matches TRBD2 (6 bases). V dropped 5 bases and J dropped 2 bases, with 20 bases sitting between them. Looked up from germline, CDR1 is SQVTM and CDR2 is ANQGSEA. The CDR3 is 16 residues long. The CDR3 DNA is TGCAGCGTTCCCCGGGGGTACAGTCCCAACACAGATACGCAGTATTTT. Protein product: CSVPRGYSPNTDTQYF.

This clonotype was found many times. The chain is built from TRBV5-1 and TRBJ1-5; D is ambiguous. V was pared by 0 bases and J by 4 bases, with 11 bases between. Per the germline V gene, CDR1 is SGHRS and CDR2 is YFSETQ. CDR3 length equals 15 residues. In nucleotides, the CDR3 is TGCGCCAGCAGCTTGGTTTCCGGCGGGAATCAGCCCCAGCATTTT. Its translation: CASSLVSGGNQPQHF.

The chain joins TRBV29-1 to TRBJ2-1; 10 bases map to TRBD2. Germline loops: CDR1 SQVTM, CDR2 ANQGSEA. This CDR3 comprises 14 residues. After removal of 8 bases from V and 8 bases from J, the junction contained 12 bases not matched to a gene. CDR3 sequence (DNA): TGCAGCTCCCAAGCGGGGGGGATTAGCGATGAGCAGTTCTTC. The encoded protein is CSSQAGGISDEQFF.

This clonotype appeared many times. The chain has TRBV4-3 and TRBJ2-1, with D possibly matching TRBD2 (5 bases). The germline V gene encodes CDR1 LGHNA and CDR2 YSLEER. The CDR3 runs 13 residues. Trimming left V 0 bases short and J 15 bases short, with 15 bases between. In nucleotides, the CDR3 is TGCGCCAGCAGCCAAGAGGACTGGCGCGAGTTGTTCTTC. It encodes CASSQEDWRELFF.

This clonotype was seen at least ten times. The chain combines TRBV29-1 with TRBJ2-7; perhaps D is TRBD1 or TRBD2 (5 bases each). The CDR3 contains 13 residues. Germline lookup yields CDR1 SQVTM and CDR2 ANQGSEA. Trimming shortened V by 6 bases and J by 3 bases, and 15 bases separated the two germline ends. This CDR3 is CSVPGTFDYEQYF. The CDR3 region has the DNA TGCAGCGTACCCGGGACGTTTGACTACGAGCAGTACTTC.

This chain links TRBV6-5 with TRBJ2-7, with D possibly called TRBD1 or TRBD2 (5 bases each). CDR1 is MNHEY, CDR2 SVGAGI, per germline. The CDR3 length is 18 residues. V shed 3 bases and J shed 4 bases, with 25 bases lying between them. In DNA form, the CDR3 reads TGTGCCAGCAGTTATTCAACGATTAGGGACGTTGTTACGTACGAGCAGTACTTC. Translated: CASSYSTIRDVVTYEQYF.

The table lists this clonotype with a few counts. The V and J genes are TRBV7-9 and TRBJ2-7; no clear D. Trimming took off 5 bases at V and 7 bases at J, with 18 bases between the two ends. CDR3 length: 14 residues. CDR1 and CDR2 (germline): SEHNR, FQNEAQ (reference sequence). CDR3 in DNA: TGTGCCAGCAGCCTAGAAGGGTATTATCCTGAGCAGTACTTC. Amino acids: CASSLEGYYPEQYF.

The V gene is TRBV6-1, the J gene TRBJ2-1; TRBD1 matches at 10 bases. V gave up 10 bases and J gave up 8 bases; unmatched junction bases: 11. The CDR3 consists of 14 residues. From germline, CDR1 is MNHNS and CDR2 SASEGT. CDR3 DNA: TGTGCCACCCGGCGGGACAGGGGTTTCGATGAGCAGTTCTTC. Amino acid sequence: CATRRDRGFDEQFF.